Listed here are 15 T cell receptor beta chains from one sample, sequenced in a study of blood T cell repertoires in COVID-19. TCRdb keeps only in-frame clones here, not all; method: immunoSEQ multiplex PCR. The table lists hundreds of thousands of clones, roughly 85% of them singletons. The sequencing input was peripheral blood. The receptors were gathered from a human donor in a cohort sampled during active COVID-19.

This chain uses TRBV5-1 with TRBJ2-7, with 7 nucleotides matching TRBD2. Germline CDR1 reads SGHRS; CDR2 reads YFSETQ. The trim removed 4 bases at V and 5 bases at J, leaving 15 bases unmatched. CDR3 length equals 16 residues. DNA of the CDR3: TGCGCCAGCAGCCTGAACGCGGGGGAACGGCCTCACGAGCAGTACTTC. It is translated as CASSLNAGERPHEQYF.

J is TRBJ2-1 and V is TRBV12-5; TRBD1 aligns across 8 bases. Germline trimming cut 7 bases from V and 3 bases from J; bases unmatched to any gene: 8. CDR1 is LGHNT, CDR2 FRNRAP, per germline. This CDR3 contains 15 residues. The CDR3 nucleotides are TGTGCTAGTGCCGCCGGGACAGGAATCTACAATGAGCAGTTCTTC. Residues: CASAAGTGIYNEQFF.

This clone came up once. The chain carries TRBV5-1 and TRBJ2-3, with TRBD1 as a possible D gene (5 bases). The V gene lost 3 bases and the J gene lost 1 base, with 12 bases spanning the gap. The CDR3 is made up of 15 amino acids. The germline V gene encodes CDR1 SGHRS and CDR2 YFSETQ. In DNA form, the CDR3 reads TGCGCCAGCAGCTCTCTGGGGCAGCGCACAGATACGCAGTATTTT. The encoded protein is CASSSLGQRTDTQYF. Full variable domain (outside the CDR3, taken from reference TRBV5-1 and TRBJ2-3): KAGVTQTPRYLIKTRGQQVTLSCSPISGHRSVSWYQQTPGQGLQFLFEYFSETQRNKGNFPGRFSGRQFSNSRSEMNVSTLELGDSALYLCASSSLGQRTDTQYFGPGTRLTVL.

J is TRBJ1-1 and V is TRBV9, with 8 bases aligning to TRBD1. With V trimmed by 3 bases and J by 0 bases, 10 bases remained unmatched. In germline, CDR1 is SGDLS, CDR2 YYNGEE. The CDR3 is made up of 17 amino acids. This chain's CDR3 is CASSADRTGTMNTEAFF. The CDR3 nucleotides are TGTGCCAGCAGCGCCGATAGGACAGGGACCATGAACACTGAAGCTTTCTTT.

The table lists this clone with a count of one. The chain is built from TRBV2 and TRBJ2-7, with 10 positions matching TRBD1. Germline V gives CDR1 SNHLY, CDR2 FYNNEI. V lost 6 bases to trimming and J lost 4 bases; unmatched junction nucleotides: 3. The CDR3 sequence is 13 residues long. The CDR3 region is CASRTGGVYEQYF. CDR3 sequence (DNA): TGTGCCAGCAGGACAGGGGGCGTTTACGAGCAGTACTTC.

V and J are TRBV27 and TRBJ2-7, with a possible D match to TRBD2 (5 bases). The CDR3 consists of 15 residues. The germline gives CDR1 MNHEY, CDR2 SMNVEV (reference sequence). The V end lost 4 bases, the J end lost 0 bases, and 13 bases lay between the germline ends. This CDR3 is CASSYGLSSSYEQYF. The CDR3 DNA is TGTGCCAGCAGTTACGGACTTTCCAGCTCCTACGAGCAGTACTTC.

A word on this clone: The same CDR3 arises from other DNA sequences in this sample as well. CDR3: CASSDQGLNTEAFF. Here the CDR3 DNA reads TGCGCCAGCAGTGATCAGGGTCTTAACACTGAAGCTTTCTTT. The chain employs TRBV5-1 and TRBJ1-1; a possible D gene is TRBD1 (5 bases). Germline lookup yields CDR1 SGHRS and CDR2 YFSETQ. The CDR3 is made up of 14 amino acids. V lost 5 bases to trimming and J lost 2 bases, with 13 bases between them.

The chain links TRBV6-5 to TRBJ1-2; D remains ambiguous. The CDR3 consists of 15 residues. V was shortened by 2 bases and J by 7 bases, with 17 bases between the two germline ends. The germline V gene encodes CDR1 MNHEY and CDR2 SVGAGI. This CDR3 is CASSYRVGGFGGYTF. Here the CDR3 DNA reads TGTGCCAGCAGTTACCGGGTTGGTGGGTTTGGTGGCTACACCTTC.

Comment on this clone: Distinct nucleotide sequences in the sample also encode this CDR3. CDR3 region: CASTEGLAGTDTQYF. The CDR3 DNA reads TGCGCCAGCACCGAGGGACTAGCGGGCACAGATACGCAGTATTTT. This chain links TRBV10-1 with TRBJ2-3, with 11 nucleotides matching TRBD2. CDR3 size: 15 residues. J gave up 1 base and V 7 bases, and 4 bases lay outside the gene matches. The germline CDR1 and CDR2 sequences are WNHNN and SYGVQD (reference sequence).

This chain joins TRBV11-2 and TRBJ1-5; 8 bases match TRBD1. The CDR3 has 18 amino acids. From germline, CDR1 is SGHAT and CDR2 FQNNGV. The J segment lost 6 bases and the V segment lost 6 bases, leaving 19 bases of the junction unmatched. The CDR3 nucleotides read TGTGCCAGCAGTTCTAGGACAGGGAAAACGGAATTAGGTCAGCCCCAGCATTTT. It yields the protein CASSSRTGKTELGQPQHF.

The table lists this clone with a few counts. V usage is TRBV25-1 and J usage is TRBJ2-3, with D possibly TRBD1 on 6 matching bases. Trimming left V 8 bases short and J 2 bases short, with 11 bases between. Germline V lookup: CDR1 MGHDK, CDR2 SYGVNS. CDR3 length equals 13 residues. DNA of the CDR3: TGTGCCAGCGAAAGGACAGCCACAGATACGCAGTATTTT. Amino acids: CASERTATDTQYF. The variable domain in full, completed from reference TRBV25-1 and TRBJ2-3, reads EADIYQTPRYLVIGTGKKITLECSQTMGHDKMYWYQQDPGMELHLIHYSYGVNSTEKGDLSSESTVSRIRTEHFPLTLESARPSHTSQYLCASERTATDTQYFGPGTRLTVL.

The CDR3 nucleotides read TGTGCCAGCAGCTTGCTACGATGGACTGAAGCTTTCTTT. As protein: CASSLLRWTEAFF. The V gene is TRBV5-5, the J gene TRBJ1-1; D uncertain. Trimming took 1 base from V and 5 from J, leaving 9 bases between them. This CDR3 comprises 13 residues. Germline loops: CDR1 SGHKS, CDR2 YYEKEE (reference sequence).

This chain uses TRBV5-1 with TRBJ2-3, with unresolved D. This CDR3 is 15 amino acids long. The germline gives CDR1 SGHRS, CDR2 YFSETQ. The V and J ends lost 0 bases and 1 base respectively, with 9 bases between them. The CDR3 nucleotides are TGCGCCAGCAGCTTGGGGCCTGAGGGCACAGATACGCAGTATTTT. Amino acid sequence: CASSLGPEGTDTQYF.

V usage is TRBV30 and J usage is TRBJ1-2; 7 bases fit TRBD1. Germline V gene data show CDR1 as GTSNPN and CDR2 as SVGIG (reference sequence). CDR3 length: 13 amino acids. With 4 bases clipped from V and 4 bases from J, the junction kept 6 bases outside the gene matches. CDR3 nucleotides: TGTGCCTGGAAGAAAACAGGGGTCTATGGCTACACCTTC. Protein sequence: CAWKKTGVYGYTF.

The chain employs TRBV7-9 and TRBJ2-7; D unclear. The V end lost 6 bases, the J end lost 6 bases, and 15 bases lay between the germline ends. Germline lookup yields CDR1 SEHNR and CDR2 FQNEAQ (reference sequence). The CDR3 is 13 amino acids. CDR3 coding DNA: TGTGCCAGCAGTTCCACAACCTCGGGCGAGCAGTACTTC. It is translated as CASSSTTSGEQYF. The whole variable domain, remainder taken from reference TRBV7-9 and TRBJ2-7, is DTGVSQNPRHKITKRGQNVTFRCDPISEHNRLYWYRQTLGQGPEFLTYFQNEAQLEKSRLLSDRFSAERPKGSFSTLEIQRTEQGDSAMYLCASSSTTSGEQYFGPGTRLTVT.